This T cell receptor (beta chain) was sequenced during a study of spatial heterogeneity in lung cancer. There are 15 residues in the CDR3. Per germline, CDR1 ENHRY and CDR2 SYGVKD. With V trimmed by 3 bases and J by 5 bases, 8 bases remained unmatched. Time point indicated: blood at routine non-recurrence follow-up after resection. Tumor, nontumor lung or frozen PBMC supplied whole RNA that was sequenced unsorted. TCRdb reanalysed the 5' RACE reads using MiXCR and keeps one entry per CDR3 protein. The table lists roughly 120,000 distinct CDR3 sequences, more than 10% of them singletons, with approximately 16% in the top ten.

Sequenced here: PBMCs, sampled at follow-up. The rearrangement joins TRBV10-3 to TRBJ2-7, with TRBD1 identical over 9 bases. The receptor was derived from a male donor with early-stage non-small cell lung cancer. Here the CDR3 DNA reads TGTGCCATCAGTGATATAGGACAGGGGAATCACGAGCAGTACTTC. It specifies CAISDIGQGNHEQYF.